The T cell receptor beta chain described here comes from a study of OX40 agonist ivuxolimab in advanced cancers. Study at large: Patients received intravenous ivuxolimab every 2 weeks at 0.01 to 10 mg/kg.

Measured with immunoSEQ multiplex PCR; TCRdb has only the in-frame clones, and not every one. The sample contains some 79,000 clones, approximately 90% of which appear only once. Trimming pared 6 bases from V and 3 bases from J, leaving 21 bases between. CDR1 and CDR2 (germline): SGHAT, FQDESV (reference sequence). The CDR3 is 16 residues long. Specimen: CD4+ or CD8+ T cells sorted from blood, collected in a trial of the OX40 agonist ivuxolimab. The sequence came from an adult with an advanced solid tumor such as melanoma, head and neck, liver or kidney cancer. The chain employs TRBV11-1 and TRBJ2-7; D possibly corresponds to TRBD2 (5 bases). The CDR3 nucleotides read TGTGCCAGCAGTTGTGTTAGCGAGAGATTAAACTACGAGCAGTACTTC. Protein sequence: CASSCVSERLNYEQYF.